The text below deals with one T cell receptor beta chain. This entry belongs to a study of blood T cells in healthy people across ages. Per germline, CDR1 SEHNR and CDR2 FQNEAQ (reference sequence). The CDR3 totals 15 residues. Trimming shortened V by 5 bases and J by 2 bases, and 14 bases separated the two germline ends. Russia was home to the donors, healthy Caucasian individuals aged roughly 6 to 100. Peripheral blood samples of roughly 9.8 milliliters were drawn from each donor. Through a sample-barcoded 5' primer and a J-beta primer mix, a second PCR was run for 7 to 11 cycles. TCRdb reanalysed the 5' RACE reads using MiXCR and keeps one entry per CDR3 protein. The data hold roughly 720,000 distinct CDR3 sequences, with 50% to 65% observed a single time.

Sequencing input: blood. This clonotype originated in an elderly man in good health. The gene calls are TRBV7-9 and TRBJ2-3, with D maybe TRBD2 (6 bases). The DNA for the CDR3 is TGTGCCAGCAGCCAACAACTAGCCTCCACAGATACGCAGTATTTT. This codes for CASSQQLASTDTQYF.